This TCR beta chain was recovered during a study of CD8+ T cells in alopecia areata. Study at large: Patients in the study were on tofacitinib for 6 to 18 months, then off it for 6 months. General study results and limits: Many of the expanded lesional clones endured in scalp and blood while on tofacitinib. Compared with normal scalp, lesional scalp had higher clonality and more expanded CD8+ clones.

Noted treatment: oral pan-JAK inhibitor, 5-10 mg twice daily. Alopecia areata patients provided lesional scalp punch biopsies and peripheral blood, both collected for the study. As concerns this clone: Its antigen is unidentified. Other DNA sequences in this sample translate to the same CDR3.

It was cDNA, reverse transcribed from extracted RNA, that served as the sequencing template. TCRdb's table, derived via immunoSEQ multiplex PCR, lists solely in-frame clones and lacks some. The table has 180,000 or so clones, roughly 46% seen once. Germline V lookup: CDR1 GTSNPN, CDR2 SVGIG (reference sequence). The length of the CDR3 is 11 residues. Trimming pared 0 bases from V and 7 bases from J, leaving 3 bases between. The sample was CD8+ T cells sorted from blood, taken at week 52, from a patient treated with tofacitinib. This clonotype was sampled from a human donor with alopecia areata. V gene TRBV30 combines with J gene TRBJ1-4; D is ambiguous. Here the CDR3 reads CAWSVGEKLFF. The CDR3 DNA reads TGTGCCTGGAGTGTAGGTGAAAAACTGTTTTTT.